This T cell receptor (beta chain) was found in a study of T-cell reconstitution after alpha-beta-depleted transplantation in children (dated by TCRdb to 2016 to 2018). With regard to the full study: Using TCR repertoire profiling, the study quantitatively followed how T-cell immune reconstitution unfolded in children after TCRalphabeta/CD19-depleted allogeneic hematopoietic cell transplantation.

On this clonotype itself: Which antigen it targets is not known. No base quality values were provided; no much bigger clone lies one nucleotide off.

From cysteine to phenylalanine, the CDR3 is 13 amino acids long. Just the 39-base CDR3 DNA is kept, in frame starting at base 1. Between the V and J ends, shortened by 3 bases and 8 bases respectively, the junction contains 13 bases. The germline V gene specifies SGHAT as CDR1 and FQNNGV as CDR2. Library prep was done by PCR. Sequenced using an Illumina HiSeq 2500. TCR library preparation used molecular barcoding, with unique molecular identifiers applied to normalize quantification of the TCRbeta repertoire. The raw public data were reprocessed by TCRdb itself: fastp quality trimming at Q25, MiXCR clonotype calling, in-frame beta chains only. Rows matching on CDR3 protein sequence are summarized as one entry with the most common DNA and genes. The sample table lists about 200,000 distinct CDR3 sequences, approximately 14% of them with a count of one. The ten top clones hold approximately 13% of the sample.

The receptor was isolated from a human donor who donated a stem cell graft to a child with acute lymphoblastic leukemia. The V gene is TRBV11-2 and the J gene is TRBJ1-2, with the D gene uncertain. The sequencing here drew on PBMCs from the stem cell graft donor, taken from the stem cell graft. The CDR3 here reads CASSFGPSDGYTF. The DNA sequence is as follows: TGTGCCAGCAGCTTCGGACCGAGCGACGGCTACACCTTC.